The 12 T cell receptor beta chains in this list originate from one sample, sequenced in a study of CD8 T cells in ankylosing spondylitis. A single record per CDR3 protein comes from TCRdb applying MiXCR to the 5' RACE reads. The sample lists some 140,000 distinct CDR3 sequences, roughly 11% seen once, with 3.5% to 5% in the top ten. The sample consisted of blood, either unsorted or a sorted T cell fraction (not recorded which). The receptors were gathered from a female donor with ankylosing spondylitis or in good health (not recorded which).

This clonotype showed up many times. The genes are TRBV20-1 and TRBJ2-1; no firm D call. CDR3 length: 14 amino acids. The ends were cut back, 4 bases at V and 0 bases at J, with 10 bases in the middle. Germline lookup yields CDR1 DFQATT and CDR2 SNEGSKA (reference sequence). In DNA, the CDR3 is TGCAGTGCTATGAGCGAGAGCTCCTACAATGAGCAGTTCTTC. Amino acid sequence: CSAMSESSYNEQFF.

This clonotype was counted many times. The chain recombines TRBV5-1 with TRBJ2-5; 7 nucleotides match TRBD1. CDR3 length equals 15 residues. J was trimmed by 5 bases and V by 0 bases; bases with no gene match: 7. Germline lookup yields CDR1 SGHRS and CDR2 YFSETQ. Here the CDR3 DNA reads TGCGCCAGCAGCTTGGATACAGGGGCAGGGGAGACCCAGTACTTC. Its protein product is CASSLDTGAGETQYF.

This clonotype was counted between two and nine times. A read error may explain this, as a much larger clone is one base away. V usage is TRBV7-6 and J usage is TRBJ2-7, with 8 positions matching TRBD1. The ends lost 5 bases at V and 5 bases at J; junction bases unmatched: 5. This CDR3 has 13 amino acids. From germline, CDR1 is SGHVS and CDR2 FNYEAQ. Here the CDR3 DNA reads TGTGCCAGCAGCCAATGGACAGGGAACGAGCAGTACTTC. It yields the protein CASSQWTGNEQYF.

This clonotype was seen many times. V usage is TRBV29-1 and J usage is TRBJ2-1, with 11 bases aligning to TRBD2. Germline CDR1 SQVTM, CDR2 ANQGSEA. With 2 bases clipped from V and 4 bases from J, the junction kept 7 bases outside the gene matches. The CDR3 length is 16 residues. The CDR3 here is CSVERTSGHIYNEQFF. Written as DNA, the CDR3 is TGCAGCGTTGAAAGGACTAGCGGGCATATTTACAATGAGCAGTTCTTC.

Only a few counts were recorded for this clonotype. The chain combines TRBV28 with TRBJ1-5; the match to TRBD1 covers 9 bases. The J segment lost 3 bases and the V segment lost 5 bases, leaving 14 bases of the junction unmatched. Germline V gene lookup returns CDR1 MDHEN and CDR2 SYDVKM. The CDR3 covers 18 residues. The chain's CDR3 is CASSGWAPGQGFNQPQHF. CDR3 in DNA: TGTGCCAGCAGTGGTTGGGCCCCCGGACAGGGGTTCAATCAGCCCCAGCATTTT. The whole variable domain, filled in from reference TRBV28 and TRBJ1-5, reads DVKVTQSSRYLVKRTGEKVFLECVQDMDHENMFWYRQDPGLGLRLIYFSYDVKMKEKGDIPEGYSVSREKKERFSLILESASTNQTSMYLCASSGWAPGQGFNQPQHFGDGTRLSIL.

This clonotype appeared many times. The chain recombines TRBV5-1 with TRBJ2-1, with TRBD2 identical over 9 bases. This CDR3 contains 17 residues. CDR1 SGHRS and CDR2 YFSETQ come from the germline V gene. With 7 bases clipped from V and 9 bases from J, the junction kept 20 bases outside the gene matches. CDR3 region: CASRRAGGFSVQGEQFF. CDR3 DNA sequence: TGCGCCAGCCGTAGGGCGGGGGGGTTCTCTGTACAGGGTGAGCAGTTCTTC.

This clonotype was observed a handful of times. The chain is built from TRBV5-1 and TRBJ2-7; no firm D call. CDR3 size: 12 residues. Trimming pared 5 bases from V and 5 bases from J, leaving 11 bases between. Germline V gives CDR1 SGHRS, CDR2 YFSETQ. As DNA, the CDR3 is TGCGCCAGCAGAGGGATTGGCCACGAGCAGTACTTC. Amino acid sequence: CASRGIGHEQYF. Full variable domain (remainder filled in from reference TRBV5-1 and TRBJ2-7): KAGVTQTPRYLIKTRGQQVTLSCSPISGHRSVSWYQQTPGQGLQFLFEYFSETQRNKGNFPGRFSGRQFSNSRSEMNVSTLELGDSALYLCASRGIGHEQYFGPGTRLTVT.

This clonotype was counted many times. The chain joins TRBV9 to TRBJ1-2, with D maybe TRBD1 (5 bases). The germline V gene has CDR1 SGDLS and CDR2 YYNGEE. Deletions cut 0 bases from V and 5 bases from J, with 14 bases between. The CDR3 is 15 amino acids. The CDR3 reads CASSVGRRGTYGYTF. CDR3 DNA: TGTGCCAGCAGCGTAGGACGGAGAGGGACGTATGGCTACACCTTC. Full variable domain (outside the CDR3, taken from reference TRBV9 and TRBJ1-2): DSGVTQTPKHLITATGQRVTLRCSPRSGDLSVYWYQQSLDQGLQFLIQYYNGEERAKGNILERFSAQQFPDLHSELNLSSLELGDSALYFCASSVGRRGTYGYTFGSGTRLTVV.

This clonotype has ten or more counts. The chain employs TRBV5-1 and TRBJ2-1; 8 bases are a match to TRBD2. J was trimmed by 4 bases and V by 7 bases; bases with no gene match: 13. Germline CDR1 SGHRS, CDR2 YFSETQ. This CDR3 has 16 amino acids. CDR3 residues: CASPLYGSGGYNEQFF. For the CDR3, the DNA is TGCGCCAGCCCCTTGTACGGGAGCGGGGGATACAATGAGCAGTTCTTC.

The chain combines TRBV30 with TRBJ2-1, with D possibly called TRBD1 or TRBD2 (5 bases each). CDR3 length equals 16 residues. The V end lost 2 bases, the J end lost 2 bases, and 16 bases lay between the germline ends. Germline CDR1 and CDR2: GTSNPN and SVGIG (reference sequence). CDR3 sequence: CAWSLWGRLTYNEQFF. Here the CDR3 DNA reads TGTGCCTGGAGTTTGTGGGGGAGACTGACCTACAATGAGCAGTTCTTC.

This clonotype appeared a few times. The rearrangement links TRBV7-2 to TRBJ2-5; D is unclear. This CDR3 is 15 amino acids long. Germline V gene data show CDR1 as SGHTA and CDR2 as FQGNSA. Between the trimmed V and J ends, which lost 1 base and 4 bases, there was a span of 13 bases. The CDR3 loop is CASSLEVWARETQYF. CDR3 DNA sequence: TGTGCCAGCAGCTTAGAAGTTTGGGCGCGAGAGACCCAGTACTTC.

This clonotype has a count of ten or more. The V gene is TRBV6-1, the J gene TRBJ2-7, with unresolved D. Germline CDR1 and CDR2: MNHNS and SASEGT. The germline V and J ends were trimmed by 7 bases and 3 bases, with 7 bases remaining between them. This CDR3 has 11 residues. The CDR3 nucleotides are TGTGCCAGCACAGTGTTCTACGAGCAGTACTTC. Its protein is CASTVFYEQYF.